One sample yielded the 18 T cell receptor beta chains listed below, sequenced in a study of T cell changes during pregnancy in multiple sclerosis. Clones were read by immunoSEQ multiplex PCR, and TCRdb kept only the in-frame ones, dropping some. The sample includes around 80,000 clones, nearly 95% of them seen just once. The material sequenced was peripheral blood, taken in the second trimester of pregnancy. The source of these receptors is a female donor with multiple sclerosis, enrolled in a pregnancy study.

The V gene is TRBV29-1, the J gene TRBJ1-1; 9 bases agree with TRBD1. The trim removed 6 bases at V and 5 bases at J, leaving 4 bases unmatched. Germline lookup yields CDR1 SQVTM and CDR2 ANQGSEA. The CDR3 has 12 residues. The CDR3 loop reads CSVGQGRTEAFF. Here the CDR3 DNA reads TGCAGCGTGGGACAGGGTCGGACTGAAGCTTTCTTT.

The CDR3 is CASSPSVETTFTDTQYF. CDR3 DNA sequence: TGCGCCAGCAGCCCCTCCGTCGAGACTACCTTCACAGATACGCAGTATTTT. The gene calls are TRBV4-1 and TRBJ2-3; possible D gene TRBD2, 5 bases. CDR3 length equals 17 residues. Germline CDR1 is MGHRA and CDR2 is YSYEKL. V lost 4 bases, J lost 2 bases, and 19 bases lay in between.

This chain joins TRBV19 and TRBJ1-2; D gene uncertain. The CDR3 consists of 14 residues. Germline V CDR1 and CDR2: LNHDA, SQIVND (reference sequence). V was pared by 5 bases and J by 0 bases, with 10 bases between. CDR3 nucleotides: TGTGCCAGTAGTTCCTCAACAGCTAACTATGGCTACACCTTC. Translation gives CASSSSTANYGYTF.

This chain joins TRBV27 and TRBJ2-3; 9 bases agree with TRBD2. This CDR3 has 18 amino acids. The V and J ends lost 3 bases and 0 bases, in that order; junction bases with no gene match: 10. The germline V gene encodes CDR1 MNHEY and CDR2 SMNVEV (reference sequence). The CDR3 region has the DNA TGTGCCAGCAGTTTGATAGCGGGAGCGTACCAGAGCACAGATACGCAGTATTTT. As protein: CASSLIAGAYQSTDTQYF.

This chain joins TRBV5-4 and TRBJ2-1; 10 nucleotides align to TRBD2. The CDR3 has 16 residues. In germline, CDR1 is SGHNT, CDR2 YYREEE (reference sequence). Trimming took 1 base from V and 5 from J; bases not matched to a gene: 6. CDR3 nucleotide sequence: TGTGCCAGCAGCTTGACCGCACTAGCGGGAAACAATGAGCAGTTCTTC. This encodes CASSLTALAGNNEQFF.

This clone was seen a single time. The chain is built from TRBV28 and TRBJ2-1; D possibly corresponds to TRBD2 (6 bases). Germline V gene lookup returns CDR1 MDHEN and CDR2 SYDVKM. The CDR3 is 18 residues long. The V and J ends lost 2 bases and 4 bases respectively, with 21 bases between them. CDR3 nucleotide sequence: TGTGCCAGCAGTTTACCGGCATGGGGGGAGACGCTGTACAATGAGCAGTTCTTC. Its protein product is CASSLPAWGETLYNEQFF.

The chain uses TRBV11-2 and TRBJ2-1, with TRBD2 matching over 14 bases. Trimming at V came to 4 bases and at J to 9 bases, leaving 5 bases not matched to a gene. The CDR3 length is 15 residues. The germline V gene has CDR1 SGHAT and CDR2 FQNNGV. The CDR3 protein is CASSSRLAGGPEQFF. The CDR3 DNA follows: TGTGCCAGCAGCTCCAGACTAGCGGGAGGGCCTGAGCAGTTCTTC. Filled out from reference TRBV11-2 and TRBJ2-1, the complete variable domain reads EAGVAQSPRYKIIEKRQSVAFWCNPISGHATLYWYQQILGQGPKLLIQFQNNGVVDDSQLPKDRFSAERLKGVDSTLKIQPAKLEDSAVYLCASSSRLAGGPEQFFGPGTRLTVL.

The DNA for the CDR3 is TGTGCCAGCTCACCAGGAGTCGAGGGAACCTCTGGAAACACCATATATTTT. Its translation: CASSPGVEGTSGNTIYF. This chain connects TRBV18 to TRBJ1-3; D gene ambiguous. Between the trimmed V and J ends, which lost 2 bases and 0 bases, there was a span of 14 bases. CDR1 KGHSH and CDR2 LQKENI come from the germline V gene. The CDR3 is 17 amino acids.

The rearrangement joins TRBV29-1 to TRBJ2-2; D is perhaps TRBD1 (5 bases). Trimming removed 5 bases at V and 5 bases at J, with 12 bases between. CDR1 SQVTM and CDR2 ANQGSEA come from the germline V gene. The CDR3 has 13 residues. The DNA for the CDR3 is TGCAGCGTTCGGCAGGGCGGAACCGGGGAGCTGTTTTTT. Translating gives CSVRQGGTGELFF.

A single count supports this clone. This chain links TRBV7-9 with TRBJ2-7; 10 nucleotides line up with TRBD2. The V gene end was trimmed by 4 bases and the J gene end by 6 bases; junction bases not matched to a gene: 12. CDR1 is SEHNR and CDR2 is FQNEAQ in the germline V gene (reference sequence). The CDR3 length is 16 residues. The CDR3 DNA reads as TGTGCCAGCAGCTCGAGCGCTAGCGGGAGATTTAGCGAGCAGTACTTC. Its protein is CASSSSASGRFSEQYF.

The chain joins TRBV28 to TRBJ1-1, with 8 bases lining up with TRBD1. Germline V gene lookup returns CDR1 MDHEN and CDR2 SYDVKM. V lost 4 bases to trimming and J lost 2 bases; unmatched junction nucleotides: 9. This CDR3 has 16 residues. The CDR3 DNA sequence: TGTGCCAGCAGTTCCGCCGGGACAGGACTAAACACTGAAGCTTTCTTT. Translating gives CASSSAGTGLNTEAFF.

The chain combines TRBV5-4 with TRBJ2-7; D unclear. V lost 0 bases and J lost 3, with 4 bases in between. Germline loops: CDR1 SGHNT, CDR2 YYREEE (reference sequence). This CDR3 region has 12 residues. CDR3 sequence: CASSLGLYEQYF. In DNA form, the CDR3 reads TGTGCCAGCAGCTTGGGGCTCTACGAGCAGTACTTC.

This chain joins TRBV2 and TRBJ2-1; weak D call: TRBD2 (6 bases). The CDR3 has 14 amino acids. V gave up 5 bases and J gave up 3 bases, with 11 bases separating them. Germline lookup yields CDR1 SNHLY and CDR2 FYNNEI. The CDR3 reads CASSNAGGYNEQFF. The CDR3 bases are TGTGCCAGCAGTAATGCCGGGGGCTACAATGAGCAGTTCTTC.

The chain uses TRBV30 and TRBJ2-7, with D unclear. Per the germline V gene, CDR1 is GTSNPN and CDR2 is SVGIG (reference sequence). The V and J ends lost 3 bases and 5 bases respectively, with 11 bases between them. The length of the CDR3 is 12 residues. CDR3: CAWSLFVDEQYF. The DNA of the CDR3 is TGTGCCTGGAGCCTCTTCGTAGACGAGCAGTACTTC.

The chain couples TRBV13 to TRBJ2-1, with 9 bases aligning to TRBD1. The germline V gene has CDR1 PRHDT and CDR2 FYEKMQ (reference sequence). Germline trimming cut 5 bases from V and 4 bases from J; bases unmatched to any gene: 6. The CDR3 loop spans 15 amino acids. This CDR3 is CASSVDRGGYNEQFF. The CDR3 DNA reads TGTGCCAGCAGCGTCGACAGGGGGGGATACAATGAGCAGTTCTTC.

This rearrangement joins TRBV28 to TRBJ2-7, with 8 bases aligning to TRBD2. Per the germline V gene, CDR1 is MDHEN and CDR2 is SYDVKM. V was clipped by 1 base and J by 6 bases; unmatched bases: 8. This CDR3 is built from 15 residues. The chain's CDR3 is CASSLLSSGTPEQYF. In DNA form, the CDR3 reads TGTGCCAGCAGTTTATTGAGTAGCGGGACCCCCGAGCAGTACTTC.

This clone appeared a single time. The V and J genes are TRBV7-9 and TRBJ2-1; TRBD2 matches 7 bases. Trimming cost V 5 bases and J 0 bases; bases outside gene matches: 1. This CDR3 region has 14 residues. CDR1 is SEHNR and CDR2 is FQNEAQ in the germline V gene (reference sequence). DNA of the CDR3: TGTGCCAGCAGCGGGGAGGGCTCCTACAATGAGCAGTTCTTC. Translating gives CASSGEGSYNEQFF.

The chain has TRBV12-5 and TRBJ2-7, with 11 bases aligning to TRBD2. The CDR3 runs 16 residues. J was trimmed by 0 bases and V by 1 base; bases with no gene match: 2. The germline V gene has CDR1 LGHNT and CDR2 FRNRAP. CDR3 nucleotide sequence: TGTGCTAGTGGTTTGGGACTAGCGGGAAGCTCCTACGAGCAGTACTTC. Translating it yields CASGLGLAGSSYEQYF.